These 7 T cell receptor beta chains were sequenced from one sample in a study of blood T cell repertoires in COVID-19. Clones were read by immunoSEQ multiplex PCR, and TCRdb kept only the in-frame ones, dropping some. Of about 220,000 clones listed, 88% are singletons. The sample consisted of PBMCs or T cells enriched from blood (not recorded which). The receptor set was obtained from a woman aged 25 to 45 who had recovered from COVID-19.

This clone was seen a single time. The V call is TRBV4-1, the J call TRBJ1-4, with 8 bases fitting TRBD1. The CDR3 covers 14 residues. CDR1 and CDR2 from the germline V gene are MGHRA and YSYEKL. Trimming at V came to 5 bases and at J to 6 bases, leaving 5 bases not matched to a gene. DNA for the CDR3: TGCGCCAGCAGCGCCCGGGACAGGCATGAAAAACTGTTTTTT. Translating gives CASSARDRHEKLFF.

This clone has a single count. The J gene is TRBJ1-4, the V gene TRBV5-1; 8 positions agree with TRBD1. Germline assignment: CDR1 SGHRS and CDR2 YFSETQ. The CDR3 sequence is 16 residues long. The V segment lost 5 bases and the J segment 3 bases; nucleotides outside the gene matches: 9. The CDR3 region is CASSSPRTGSNEKLFF. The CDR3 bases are TGCGCCAGCAGTTCCCCTAGGACAGGGTCTAATGAAAAACTGTTTTTT.

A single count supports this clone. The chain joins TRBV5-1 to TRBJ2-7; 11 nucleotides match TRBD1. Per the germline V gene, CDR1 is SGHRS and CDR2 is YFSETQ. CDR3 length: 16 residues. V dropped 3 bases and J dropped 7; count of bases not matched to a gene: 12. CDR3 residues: CASSSRTGGFDLEQYF. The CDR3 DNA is TGCGCCAGCAGCTCACGGACAGGGGGCTTTGATTTAGAGCAGTACTTC.

The CDR3 here is CASSQDSGPSYNSPLHF. CDR3 bases: TGCGCCAGCAGCCAAGATTCAGGTCCCTCCTATAATTCACCCCTCCACTTT. The rearrangement uses TRBV4-1 and TRBJ1-6; no definite D call. Germline-derived CDR1 and CDR2 are MGHRA and YSYEKL. CDR3 length: 17 residues. Trimming removed 0 bases from V and 0 bases from J, with 9 bases in between.

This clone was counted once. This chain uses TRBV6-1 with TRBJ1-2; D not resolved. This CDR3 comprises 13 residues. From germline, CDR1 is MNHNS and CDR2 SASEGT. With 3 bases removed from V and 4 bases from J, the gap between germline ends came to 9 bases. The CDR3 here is CASSDGQVYGYTF. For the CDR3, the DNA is TGTGCCAGCAGTGATGGGCAGGTCTATGGCTACACCTTC.

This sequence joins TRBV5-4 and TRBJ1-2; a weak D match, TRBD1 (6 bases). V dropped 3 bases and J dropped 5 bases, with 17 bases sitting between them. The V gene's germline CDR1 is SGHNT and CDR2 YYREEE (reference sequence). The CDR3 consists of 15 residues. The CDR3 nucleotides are TGTGCCAGCAGCTGGGCCGGGACAAAGGCTTATGGCTACACCTTC. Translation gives CASSWAGTKAYGYTF. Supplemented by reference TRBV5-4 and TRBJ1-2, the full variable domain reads ETGVTQSPTHLIKTRGQQVTLRCSSQSGHNTVSWYQQALGQGPQFIFQYYREEENGRGNFPPRFSGLQFPNYSSELNVNALELDDSALYLCASSWAGTKAYGYTFGSGTRLTVV.

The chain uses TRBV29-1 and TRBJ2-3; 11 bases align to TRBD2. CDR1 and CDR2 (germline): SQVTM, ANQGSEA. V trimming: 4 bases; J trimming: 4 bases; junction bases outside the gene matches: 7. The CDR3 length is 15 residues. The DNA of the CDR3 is TGCAGCGTTGTTACTAGCGGGGGTAGGGCAGATACGCAGTATTTT. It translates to CSVVTSGGRADTQYF.